The following is a TCR beta chain sequence with its context. The data derive from a study of blood T cell repertoires in COVID-19. In the authors' workflow: Cell counts per sample came from amplifying reference gene primers. The data were produced by immunoSEQ multiplex PCR, yet TCRdb's version contains in-frame clones alone and is incomplete. D and trimming come from the DNA, and the V and J calls and clone size come from that table. The sample includes approximately 200,000 clones, roughly 87% of them seen just once. V lost 0 bases, J lost 4 bases, and 13 bases lay in between. The CDR3 runs to 15 residues. In germline, CDR1 is SGHRS, CDR2 YFSETQ.

The chain recombines TRBV5-1 with TRBJ1-1; D might be TRBD1 (5 bases). The sequence came from a man aged 40-55 years with active or convalescent COVID-19. Sequences were obtained from peripheral blood. The chain's CDR3 is CASSLGDLGGTEAFF. In DNA, the CDR3 is TGCGCCAGCAGCTTGGGGGACCTCGGGGGCACTGAAGCTTTCTTT. The complete variable domain, with remaining parts taken from reference TRBV5-1 and TRBJ1-1, reads KAGVTQTPRYLIKTRGQQVTLSCSPISGHRSVSWYQQTPGQGLQFLFEYFSETQRNKGNFPGRFSGRQFSNSRSEMNVSTLELGDSALYLCASSLGDLGGTEAFFGQGTRLTVV.